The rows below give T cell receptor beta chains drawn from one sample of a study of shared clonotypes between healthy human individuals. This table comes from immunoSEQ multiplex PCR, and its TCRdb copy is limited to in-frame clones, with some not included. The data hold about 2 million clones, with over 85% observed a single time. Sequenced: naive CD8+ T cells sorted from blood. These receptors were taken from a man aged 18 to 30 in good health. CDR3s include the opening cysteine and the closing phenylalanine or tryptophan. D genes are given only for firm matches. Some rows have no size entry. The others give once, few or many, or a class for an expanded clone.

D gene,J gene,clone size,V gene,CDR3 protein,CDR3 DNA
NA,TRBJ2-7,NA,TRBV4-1,CASSQDYTGAYEQYF,TGCGCCAGCAGCCAAGATTATACGGGGGCCTACGAGCAGTACTTC
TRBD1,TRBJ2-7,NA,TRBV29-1,CSGRTGDEQYF,TGCAGCGGCCGAACAGGGGACGAGCAGTACTTC
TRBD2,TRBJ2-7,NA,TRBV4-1,CASSQRGVSSYEQYF,TGCGCCAGCAGCCAACGGGGGGTCAGCTCCTACGAGCAGTACTTC
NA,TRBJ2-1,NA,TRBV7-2,CASSFAVFNNEQFF,TGTGCCAGCAGCTTCGCGGTCTTCAACAATGAGCAGTTCTTC
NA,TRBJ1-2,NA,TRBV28,CASSFLNSLSSYGYTF,TGTGCCAGCAGTTTCTTAAACAGCCTATCCTCATATGGCTACACCTTC
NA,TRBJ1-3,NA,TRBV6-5,CASSYSAEGSGNTIYF,TGTGCCAGCAGTTACTCAGCAGAAGGCTCTGGAAACACCATATATTTT
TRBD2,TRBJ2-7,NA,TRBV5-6,CASSMTSDWGTYEQYF,TGTGCCAGCAGCATGACTAGCGATTGGGGCACCTACGAGCAGTACTTC
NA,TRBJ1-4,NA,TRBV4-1,CASSQDLRRGRNEKLFF,TGCGCCAGCAGCCAAGATCTACGAAGGGGCAGGAATGAAAAACTGTTTTTT
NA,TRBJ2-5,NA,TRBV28,CASSTGGLWETQYF,TGTGCCAGCTCCACCGGGGGGCTGTGGGAGACCCAGTACTTC
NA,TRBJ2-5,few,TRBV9,CASSGDLQETQYF,TGTGCCAGCAGCGGGGACTTACAAGAGACCCAGTACTTC
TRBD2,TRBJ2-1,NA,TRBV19,CASSIEPSGRDEQFF,TGTGCCAGTAGTATAGAGCCTAGCGGGAGGGATGAGCAGTTCTTC
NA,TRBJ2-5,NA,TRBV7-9,CASTPREQETQYF,TGTGCCAGCACCCCCCGGGAGCAAGAGACCCAGTACTTC
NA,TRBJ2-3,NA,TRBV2,CASTGGRTSTDTQYF,TGTGCCAGCACAGGCGGTCGGACATCCACAGATACGCAGTATTTT
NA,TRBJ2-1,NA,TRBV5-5,CASTPSYNEQFF,TGTGCCAGCACACCCTCCTACAATGAGCAGTTCTTC
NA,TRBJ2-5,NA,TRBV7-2,CASSLAQGGETQYF,TGTGCCAGCAGCTTAGCGCAGGGAGGAGAGACCCAGTACTTC
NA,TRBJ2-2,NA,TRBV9,CASSAIGTNTGELFF,TGTGCCAGCAGCGCCATAGGGACCAACACCGGGGAGCTGTTTTTT
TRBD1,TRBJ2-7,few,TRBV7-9,CASSHRDRDYEQYF,TGTGCCAGCAGCCACCGGGACAGGGACTACGAGCAGTACTTC
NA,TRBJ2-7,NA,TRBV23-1,CASSPPRGGLSYEQYF,TGCGCCAGCAGTCCCCCGAGGGGGGGCCTCTCCTACGAGCAGTACTTC
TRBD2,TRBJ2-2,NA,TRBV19,CASSMGLALDTGELFF,TGTGCCAGTAGTATGGGACTAGCGTTGGACACCGGGGAGCTGTTTTTT
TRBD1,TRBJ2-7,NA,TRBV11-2,CASRGTGFDEQYF,TGTGCCAGCAGGGGGACAGGGTTTGACGAGCAGTACTTC
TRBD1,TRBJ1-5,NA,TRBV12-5,CASPRGSNQPQHF,TGTGCTAGCCCCAGGGGGAGCAATCAGCCCCAGCATTTT
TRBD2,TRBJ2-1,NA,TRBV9,CASSASGGAGNEQFF,TGTGCCAGCAGCGCTAGCGGGGGGGCAGGGAATGAGCAGTTCTTC
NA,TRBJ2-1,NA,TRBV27,CASGLGYNEQFF,TGTGCCAGCGGCCTGGGATACAATGAGCAGTTCTTC
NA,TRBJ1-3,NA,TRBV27,CASTLSPQGPSSGNTIYF,TGTGCCAGCACTCTCAGTCCCCAGGGACCTAGCTCTGGAAACACCATATATTTT
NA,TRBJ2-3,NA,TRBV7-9,CASSPETSPRGTQYF,TGTGCCAGCAGCCCCGAGACTAGTCCACGGGGTACGCAGTATTTT
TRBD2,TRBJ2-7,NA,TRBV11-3,CASSLRLAPQIEQYF,TGTGCCAGCAGCTTAAGACTAGCGCCACAAATCGAGCAGTACTTC
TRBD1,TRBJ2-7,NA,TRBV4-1,CASSQDGGTGVYEQYF,TGCGCCAGCAGCCAAGATGGGGGGACAGGAGTCTACGAGCAGTACTTC
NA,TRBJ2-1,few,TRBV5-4,CASSLGNEQFF,TGTGCCAGCAGCTTAGGCAATGAGCAGTTCTTC
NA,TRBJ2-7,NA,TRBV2,CASSDTGTGTFYEQYF,TGTGCCAGCAGTGATACCGGAACAGGGACTTTCTACGAGCAGTACTTC
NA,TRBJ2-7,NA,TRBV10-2,CASSESLASYEQYF,TGCGCCAGCAGTGAGTCGCTAGCATCCTACGAGCAGTACTTC
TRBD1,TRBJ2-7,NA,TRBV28,CASSRTGSSYEQYF,TGTGCCAGCAGTCGGACAGGGAGCTCCTACGAGCAGTACTTC
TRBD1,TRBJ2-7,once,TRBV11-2,CASSLDQGQGYEQYF,TGTGCCAGCAGCTTAGATCAGGGACAGGGGTACGAGCAGTACTTC
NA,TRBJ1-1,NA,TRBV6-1,CASTYRQAPGTEAFF,TGTGCCAGCACCTACAGACAGGCCCCCGGAACTGAAGCTTTCTTT
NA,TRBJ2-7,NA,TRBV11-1,CASSLRQEVSYEQYF,TGTGCCAGCAGCTTAAGACAGGAAGTTTCCTACGAGCAGTACTTC
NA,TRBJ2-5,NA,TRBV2,CASREDSQETQYF,TGTGCCAGCAGGGAGGACAGCCAAGAGACCCAGTACTTC
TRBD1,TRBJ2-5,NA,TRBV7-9,CASSHMDRDQETQYF,TGTGCCAGCAGCCATATGGACAGGGACCAAGAGACCCAGTACTTC
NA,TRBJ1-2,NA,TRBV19,CASSIGEGFYGYTF,TGTGCCAGTAGTATAGGAGAGGGATTCTATGGCTACACCTTC
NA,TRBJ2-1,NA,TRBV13,CASSSEGPGYEQFF,TGTGCCAGCAGCTCAGAAGGACCGGGGTATGAGCAGTTCTTC
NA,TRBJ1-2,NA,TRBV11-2,CASSLAPGETNYGYTF,TGTGCCAGCAGCTTAGCCCCAGGGGAAACTAACTATGGCTACACCTTC
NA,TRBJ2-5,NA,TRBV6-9,CASRTGGPQETQYF,TGTGCCAGCAGGACCGGGGGGCCCCAAGAGACCCAGTACTTC
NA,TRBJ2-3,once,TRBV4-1,CASSPTSRTDTQYF,TGCGCCAGCAGCCCGACTAGTAGGACAGATACGCAGTATTTT
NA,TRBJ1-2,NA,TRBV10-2,CASSESVTGLYGYTF,TGCGCCAGCAGTGAGTCCGTGACAGGCCTCTATGGCTACACCTTC